This T cell receptor (beta chain) was identified in a study of blood T cell repertoires in COVID-19. Germline CDR1 reads ENHRY; CDR2 reads SYGVKD. V gave up 5 bases and J gave up 6 bases; unmatched junction bases: 7. CDR3 size: 15 residues. Participants spanned ages about 18 to 90 years and resided in over 20 US areas. Participants had their cohort set by participant-reported clinical history. Recovered Cohort 3 donors showed two negative PCRs, clearance, or symptom resolution. TCRdb's table, derived via immunoSEQ multiplex PCR, lists solely in-frame clones and lacks some. The profile shows 250,000 to 300,000 clones, approximately 92% of them singletons.

Sequenced material: PBMCs or T cells enriched from blood (not recorded which). The clonotype was recovered from a woman in her 30s who had recovered from COVID-19. V gene TRBV10-3 combines with J gene TRBJ2-3, with 11 bases identical to TRBD2. The CDR3 coding sequence is TGTGCCATCAGTAAACTAGCGGGAGATACGGATACGCAGTATTTT. Protein sequence: CAISKLAGDTDTQYF.